This TCR beta chain was documented in a study of read filtering for tumor transcriptome and immune sequencing. Study results and caveats: IR-seq and RNA-seq agreed better without single-read clonotypes.

From roughly 390 ng of RNA, a library with molecular barcoded alpha/delta and beta/gamma adaptors was made. One entry per CDR3 protein results from TCRdb running MiXCR on the reads. The sample has roughly 130,000 distinct CDR3 sequences; around 13% are singletons. Trimming took 5 bases from V and 3 from J, leaving 4 bases between them. This CDR3 comprises 10 residues. Per the germline V gene, CDR1 is SQVTM and CDR2 is ANQGSEA. Regarding this clonotype: Its target is not known.

The origin of this receptor is a donor older than 35 with multiple myeloma. The chain recombines TRBV29-1 with TRBJ2-5, with no clear D. Specimen: a population of CD138-negative cells sorted from bone marrow. The chain's CDR3 is CSVWKETQYF. Written as DNA, the CDR3 is TGCAGCGTTTGGAAAGAGACCCAGTACTTC.